A selection of T cell receptor beta chains follows, all from one sample in a study of blood T cell repertoires in COVID-19. The data were produced by immunoSEQ multiplex PCR, yet TCRdb's version contains in-frame clones alone and is incomplete. The sample lists roughly 310,000 clones, approximately 87% occurring once. The sequencing sample was made of peripheral blood. These TCRs come from a woman aged 45-65 years with active or convalescent COVID-19. Each CDR3 is given with its conserved first and last residue. The D gene is left open where the match is weak. Size tells how often a clone was seen (once, few, many) or the class of an expanded clone, and some rows leave it out.

TRBV28	TRBD1	-	TRBJ2-7	TGTGCCAGCAGTTTAACGGGACAGACCTACGAGCAGTACTTC	CASSLTGQTYEQYF
TRBV9	TRBD1	-	TRBJ2-5	TGTGCCAGCAGCCGTACCGGGACAGATAAAGAGACCCAGTACTTC	CASSRTGTDKETQYF
TRBV13	TRBD2	-	TRBJ2-2	TGTGCCAGCAGCGCGGGACTAGGGAACACCGGGGAGCTGTTTTTT	CASSAGLGNTGELFF
TRBV10-3	-	-	TRBJ1-1	TGTGCCATCAGTGAGGGGGCGAAGACTGAAGCTTTCTTT	CAISEGAKTEAFF
TRBV7-2	TRBD2	-	TRBJ2-2	TGTGCCAGCAGCTTACAACTAGCGGTAACCGGGGAGCTGTTTTTT	CASSLQLAVTGELFF
TRBV7-2	TRBD2	-	TRBJ2-7	TGTGCCAGCAGCTTAGGTAGCGGGGGGCCCTACGAGCAGTACTTC	CASSLGSGGPYEQYF
TRBV6-5	-	once	TRBJ2-2	TGTGCCAGCAGTAACGGGGGTGTTTCGTCCGGGGAGCTGTTTTTT	CASSNGGVSSGELFF
TRBV25-1	-	-	TRBJ2-6	TGTGCCAGCAGTCTCTCTGGGGCCAACGTCCTGACTTTC	CASSLSGANVLTF
TRBV19	TRBD2	once	TRBJ2-7	TGTGCCAGTAGTATCGCGGGAGGTTCCTACGAGCAGTACTTC	CASSIAGGSYEQYF
TRBV24-1	TRBD1	few	TRBJ1-2	TGTGCCACCAGTGAGACCGGGACAGCTATTTATGGCTACACCTTC	CATSETGTAIYGYTF
TRBV15	-	-	TRBJ1-1	TGTGCCACCAGCAGAGCGGCAGGGGACACTGAAGCTTTCTTT	CATSRAAGDTEAFF
TRBV18	-	once	TRBJ2-7	TGTGCCAGCTCACGGGGACACGACTACGAGCAGTACTTC	CASSRGHDYEQYF
TRBV6-1	TRBD2	-	TRBJ2-1	TGTGCCAGCAGTGAAAAAGCGGGGGGCTCCTACAATGAGCAGTTCTTC	CASSEKAGGSYNEQFF
TRBV9	TRBD1	-	TRBJ2-1	TGTGCCAGCAGCGCTTGGAGACGACAGGGGGCGAGTGAGCAGTTCTTC	CASSAWRRQGASEQFF
TRBV5-1	TRBD2	few	TRBJ2-2	TGCGCCAGCAGCGGGGGACTAGCGAGCACCGGGGAGCTGTTTTTT	CASSGGLASTGELFF
TRBV28	TRBD1	-	TRBJ1-2	TGTGCCAGCAGTTCTACACAGGGGGCCAAGCCCCTCGGCTACACCTTC	CASSSTQGAKPLGYTF
TRBV6-5	TRBD2	-	TRBJ2-5	TGTGCCAGCAGTTACGTCGGCGGGGGAGAGACCCAGTACTTC	CASSYVGGGETQYF
TRBV30	TRBD1	-	TRBJ1-6	TGTGCCTGGAGTCCCGGACAGGGACCTTCCAATTCACCCCTCCACTTT	CAWSPGQGPSNSPLHF
TRBV19	-	-	TRBJ2-2	TGTGCCAGTAAGTTCGCGGGGGAGCTGTTTTTT	CASKFAGELFF
TRBV19	TRBD1	-	TRBJ2-4	TGTGCCAGTAGTATGGGGGGACAGGGAAAAAACATTCAGTACTTC	CASSMGGQGKNIQYF
TRBV7-9	-	-	TRBJ2-1	TGTGCCAGCAGCTTAGCGGGGATAGCGGAGTACAATGAGCAGTTCTTC	CASSLAGIAEYNEQFF
TRBV20-1	-	-	TRBJ1-3	TGCAGTGCTAGTACAGGGAATGGAAACACCATATATTTT	CSASTGNGNTIYF
TRBV28	TRBD2	-	TRBJ2-7	TGTGCCAGCAGCTCAGGTGGACTAGCGGTAAACGACGAGCAGTACTTC	CASSSGGLAVNDEQYF
TRBV19	-	-	TRBJ2-3	TGTGCCAGTAGTCTTCGACTAGTACTCCGCACAGATACGCAGTATTTT	CASSLRLVLRTDTQYF
TRBV7-3	TRBD2	-	TRBJ2-1	TGTGCCAGCAGCTTAACTGGTCCGGGACTAGCGGCGAGTGAGCAGTTCTTC	CASSLTGPGLAASEQFF
TRBV9	TRBD1	-	TRBJ2-1	TGTGCCAGCAGCGTGTGGGGGACAGGGGTCGGGTATGAGCAGTTCTTC	CASSVWGTGVGYEQFF
TRBV14	-	-	TRBJ1-1	TGTGCCAGCAGCCAACTGGGGGGGTCCACTGAAGCTTTCTTT	CASSQLGGSTEAFF
TRBV19	-	-	TRBJ1-4	TGTGCCAGTTCAGCCCGGGACACTTATAATGAAAAACTGTTTTTT	CASSARDTYNEKLFF
TRBV27	TRBD2	-	TRBJ2-5	TGTGCCAGCAGTGACGGGACTAGCGGAGAGACCCAGTACTTC	CASSDGTSGETQYF
TRBV6-1	-	-	TRBJ1-1	TGTGCCAGCAGTGAATTGGAGGGGAACACTGAAGCTTTCTTT	CASSELEGNTEAFF
TRBV19	-	-	TRBJ1-1	TGTGCCAGTAGTCGTATTTGGGGAGGGACCACTGAAGCTTTCTTT	CASSRIWGGTTEAFF
TRBV11-2	TRBD1	once	TRBJ2-7	TGTGCCAGCAGCTTAGAAGGGACAGGGCCCTACGAGCAGTACTTC	CASSLEGTGPYEQYF
TRBV19	-	few	TRBJ1-5	TGTGCCAGTAGTATAGGTGGAGCCGGCAATCAGCCCCAGCATTTT	CASSIGGAGNQPQHF
TRBV30	TRBD2	-	TRBJ2-5	TGTGCCTGGAGGCGACTAGCGGGGGGGCAAGGGACCCAGTACTTC	CAWRRLAGGQGTQYF
TRBV4-3	-	-	TRBJ1-2	TGCGCCAGCAGCCAAGAGCACAGGTTGGACTACACCTTC	CASSQEHRLDYTF
TRBV10-3	-	-	TRBJ1-1	TGTGCCATCAGGAGTCCTTATGAGACAGGGAACACTGAAGCTTTCTTT	CAIRSPYETGNTEAFF